A single sample is the source of the 3 T cell receptor beta chains below, sequenced in a study of cytomegalovirus exposure and HLA in healthy donors. Vbeta (60) and Jbeta (13) primers were used in the PCR. Sequencing used immunoSEQ multiplex PCR; TCRdb keeps in-frame clones, though not all of them. The sample lists about 120,000 clones, around 69% occurring once. The specimen sequenced was PBMCs. The receptors stem from a woman aged 35 to 49 in good health and CMV-seropositive.

This clone occurred a few times. The chain couples TRBV27 to TRBJ1-4, with TRBD1 matching over 10 bases. Germline V gives CDR1 MNHEY, CDR2 SMNVEV (reference sequence). The CDR3 extends over 14 amino acids. V trimming: 5 bases; J trimming: 4 bases; junction bases outside the gene matches: 1. CDR3 protein: CASSRDRGNEKLFF. CDR3 DNA: TGTGCCAGCAGTCGGGACAGGGGTAATGAAAAACTGTTTTTT.

V and J are TRBV4-3 and TRBJ1-3, with D possibly being TRBD1 (6 bases). V lost 2 bases, J lost 2 bases, and 10 bases lay in between. Germline values: CDR1 LGHNA, CDR2 YSLEER. The CDR3 length is 15 residues. This CDR3 is CASSQTTGTGNTIYF. The CDR3, as DNA: TGCGCCAGCAGCCAAACTACAGGGACTGGAAACACCATATATTTT.

The chain links TRBV9 to TRBJ1-2; D is uncertain. Germline CDR1 and CDR2: SGDLS and YYNGEE. The CDR3 totals 14 residues. With 0 bases removed from V and 4 bases from J, the gap between germline ends came to 10 bases. The CDR3 reads CASSVGQGLYGYTF. CDR3 bases: TGTGCCAGCAGCGTAGGCCAAGGACTCTATGGCTACACCTTC.